A selection of T cell receptor beta chains follows, all from one sample in a study of T cell repertoires in cytomegalovirus infection. For these TCRs, the target antigens are not known. Using its own MiXCR run on the reads, TCRdb lists one record per CDR3 protein. The sample contains about 500,000 distinct CDR3 sequences, about 33% of which appear only once. Sequenced material: cultured PBMCs, taken from culture after CMV antigen stimulation. The receptors were sampled from a human donor in good health (CMV status not recorded). Some clones in this sample may be carry-over from other donors' samples. CDR3s include the opening cysteine and the closing phenylalanine or tryptophan. D genes are given only for firm matches. Size values are once, few and many counts, or a class for expanded clones, and some rows have none.

V gene: TRBV7-6; J gene: TRBJ1-5; D gene: NA; clone size: many; CDR3 DNA: TGTGCCAGCAGCGCAGGGTCTGGCAATCAGCCCCAGCATTTT; CDR3 protein: CASSAGSGNQPQHF
V gene: TRBV29-1; J gene: TRBJ2-7; D gene: TRBD2; clone size: NA; CDR3 DNA: TGCAGCGTACGGACTAGCGGGAGTTCAACCTACGAGCAGTACTTC; CDR3 protein: CSVRTSGSSTYEQYF
V gene: TRBV12-3/TRBV12-4; J gene: TRBJ1-5; D gene: NA; clone size: many; CDR3 DNA: TGTGCCAGCAGTTTAGGGGGACCGGTTGATAGCAATCAGCCCCAGCATTTT; CDR3 protein: CASSLGGPVDSNQPQHF
V gene: TRBV7-2; J gene: TRBJ2-2; D gene: NA; clone size: NA; CDR3 DNA: TGTGCCAGCAGCTTCGGGGGCGGGAGAGGGACCGGGGAGCTGTTTTTT; CDR3 protein: CASSFGGGRGTGELFF
V gene: TRBV4-1; J gene: TRBJ1-1; D gene: NA; clone size: few; CDR3 DNA: TGCGCCAGCAGCCAAGAGCCCGGGGCAGACACTGAAGCTTTCTTT; CDR3 protein: CASSQEPGADTEAFF
V gene: TRBV20-1; J gene: TRBJ1-1; D gene: NA; clone size: NA; CDR3 DNA: TGCAGTGCTAGAAAGGGGGGGGACGAAGCTTTCTTT; CDR3 protein: CSARKGGDEAFF
V gene: TRBV20-1; J gene: TRBJ1-4; D gene: NA; clone size: few; CDR3 DNA: TGCAGTGCTAGAGATCTCGGCGGCGAAAAACTGTTTTTT; CDR3 protein: CSARDLGGEKLFF
V gene: TRBV5-1; J gene: TRBJ2-1; D gene: TRBD2; clone size: NA; CDR3 DNA: TGCGCCAGCAGCTCAAACGAGGGACTAGACTTCAATGAGCAGTTCTTC; CDR3 protein: CASSSNEGLDFNEQFF
V gene: TRBV12-3/TRBV12-4; J gene: TRBJ1-2; D gene: TRBD1; clone size: NA; CDR3 DNA: TGTGCCAGCAGTTTAAGGGGACAGACCGATGGCTACACCTTC; CDR3 protein: CASSLRGQTDGYTF
V gene: TRBV6-2/TRBV6-3; J gene: TRBJ2-5; D gene: TRBD1; clone size: once; CDR3 DNA: TGTGCCAGCAGTGCGGGACAGGGGCTACAAGAGACCCAGTACTTC; CDR3 protein: CASSAGQGLQETQYF
V gene: TRBV7-6; J gene: TRBJ2-1; D gene: TRBD2; clone size: NA; CDR3 DNA: TGTGCCAGCAGCTTAGCCTTGTGGGCGGGAGGCACTGAGCAGTTCTTC; CDR3 protein: CASSLALWAGGTEQFF
V gene: TRBV7-2; J gene: TRBJ2-5; D gene: TRBD1; clone size: NA; CDR3 DNA: TGTGCCAGCAGGAGGGGGGACAGGGTAGAGACCCAGTACTTC; CDR3 protein: CASRRGDRVETQYF
V gene: TRBV6-5; J gene: TRBJ2-5; D gene: NA; clone size: few; CDR3 DNA: TGTGCCAGCAGTTACTCTTCTGAGTCGGAGACCCAGTACTTC; CDR3 protein: CASSYSSESETQYF
V gene: TRBV7-2; J gene: TRBJ1-5; D gene: NA; clone size: many; CDR3 DNA: TGTGCCAGCAGCTTAGGAGTCCCTAGCAATCAGCCCCAGCATTTT; CDR3 protein: CASSLGVPSNQPQHF
V gene: TRBV18; J gene: TRBJ1-1; D gene: NA; clone size: once; CDR3 DNA: TGTGCCAGCTCACGACTAAGAGACACTGAAGCTTTCTTT; CDR3 protein: CASSRLRDTEAFF
V gene: TRBV11-1; J gene: TRBJ2-7; D gene: TRBD2; clone size: NA; CDR3 DNA: TGTGCCAGCAGCTCCCGATGGGGAGCGGGAGGCTCCTACGAGCAGTACTTC; CDR3 protein: CASSSRWGAGGSYEQYF
V gene: TRBV10-3; J gene: TRBJ2-1; D gene: TRBD1; clone size: NA; CDR3 DNA: TGTGCCATCAGCCGGGACAGGGGAGACAATGAGCAGTTCTTC; CDR3 protein: CAISRDRGDNEQFF
V gene: TRBV7-2; J gene: TRBJ2-7; D gene: NA; clone size: NA; CDR3 DNA: TGTGCCAGCAGCTTAGGGAGGGGGGGCTACTCCTACGAGCAGTACTTC; CDR3 protein: CASSLGRGGYSYEQYF
V gene: TRBV7-9; J gene: TRBJ2-3; D gene: NA; clone size: NA; CDR3 DNA: TGTGCCAGCAGCTTAAGGGATTCAGATACGCAGTATTTT; CDR3 protein: CASSLRDSDTQYF
V gene: TRBV7-2; J gene: TRBJ2-1; D gene: NA; clone size: few; CDR3 DNA: TGTGCCAGCAACACCCAAACTAGCTTCTACTCCTACAATGAGCAGTTCTTC; CDR3 protein: CASNTQTSFYSYNEQFF